Listed here are 4 T cell receptor beta chains from one sample, sequenced in a study of T-cell memory formation after mild COVID-19 (dated by TCRdb to the early 2020s). Receptor amplification or capture employed 5' RACE. Sequencing was performed on an Illumina NovaSeq 6000. TCRdb reprocessing: public reads trimmed at Q25 with fastp, clones called with MiXCR, in-frame beta chains kept. Each entry merges the rows of one CDR3 protein and shows their most common DNA and genes. Recorded for this sample are around 80,000 distinct CDR3 sequences; approximately 13% of them occurred a single time. The ten largest account for 25% to 35% of the sample. Sequenced: PBMCs or a T cell subset sorted from them (not recorded which). These receptor sequences come from an adult woman who had mild COVID-19 (a few samples of this study predate the infection). The sample titles of this study are shuffled in the database, so cell type and time point are left out; the donor was told from shared clones.

This clonotype was picked up a small number of times. V and J are TRBV5-1 and TRBJ2-1; 10 bases are a match to TRBD2. V lost 3 bases to trimming and J lost 4 bases; unmatched junction nucleotides: 7. Looked up from germline, CDR1 is SGHRS and CDR2 is YFSETQ. The CDR3 length is 16 residues. The CDR3 loop reads CASSWGLAPDYNEQFF. CDR3 DNA: TGCGCCAGCAGCTGGGGACTAGCGCCGGATTACAATGAGCAGTTCTTC.

The chain employs TRBV7-8 and TRBJ1-1, with 7 bases aligning to TRBD1. Germline trimming cut 4 bases from V and 4 bases from J; bases unmatched to any gene: 12. CDR1 and CDR2 (germline): SGHVS, FQNEAQ. The CDR3 runs 16 residues. DNA for the CDR3: TGTGCCAGCAGCTCCATACTGACAGGGATGGGCACTGAAGCTTTCTTT. Translating gives CASSSILTGMGTEAFF.

This clonotype was found a few times. V is TRBV9 and J is TRBJ2-7; D is unresolved. Looked up from germline, CDR1 is SGDLS and CDR2 is YYNGEE. The CDR3 consists of 14 residues. V lost 0 bases to trimming and J lost 0 bases, with 7 bases between them. CDR3 DNA sequence: TGTGCCAGCAGCGTAGGGCCAAACTCCTACGAGCAGTACTTC. This encodes CASSVGPNSYEQYF.

V usage is TRBV7-9 and J usage is TRBJ2-7, with 7 bases matching TRBD2. V lost 5 bases, J lost 2 bases, and 15 bases stayed unmatched. The V gene's germline CDR1 is SEHNR and CDR2 FQNEAQ (reference sequence). The CDR3 is 17 amino acids. The chain's CDR3 is CASSRRGEPGGPYEQYF. The DNA for the CDR3 is TGTGCCAGCAGCCGCCGGGGGGAGCCGGGGGGTCCCTACGAGCAGTACTTC.